Reported below is one T cell receptor beta chain. Its antigen is unknown. The primer mix had 60 Vbeta and 13 Jbeta primers. The repertoire was sequenced with immunoSEQ multiplex PCR; TCRdb's copy has only in-frame clones and lacks some. The table shows about 82,000 clones, with roughly 74% occurring only once. This entry comes from a study of cytomegalovirus exposure and HLA in healthy donors. Study overall: Genetic ancestry analysis placed approximately 80% of the 398 donors that were genotyped in the Caucasian-associated cluster.

The CDR3 is made up of 15 amino acids. Germline trimming cut 8 bases from V and 7 bases from J; bases unmatched to any gene: 5. Germline CDR1 is LNHNV and CDR2 is YYDKDF (reference sequence). Study-level results: When a later analysis was performed, an Asian-associated ancestry cluster reportedly had fewer N-insertions than the approximately 690-donor mean. In most subjects, TCR beta sequences reportedly gave accurate predictions of HLA-A and HLA-B alleles. The study designated roughly 160 TCR beta chains cytomegalovirus-associated.

The sequenced material came from PBMCs. This TCR came from a woman aged 45-59 years in good health and CMV-seropositive. The chain recombines TRBV15 with TRBJ2-2; 15 positions match TRBD2. The CDR3 here is CATSGLAGGLGELFF. Written as DNA, the CDR3 is TGTGCCACCTCGGGACTAGCGGGAGGACTCGGGGAGCTGTTTTTT.